This is a list of T cell receptor beta chains from one sample in a study of molecular identifiers for immune sequencing clone quantification. TCRdb reanalysed the PCR reads using MiXCR and keeps one entry per CDR3 protein. The repertoire consists of under 650,000 distinct CDR3 sequences, with just under 20% occurring once and the leading ten covering roughly 0.83%. The sequencing input was naive CD8+ T cells from blood, with Jurkat cell RNA spiked in. These receptors were taken from a human donor in good health. Some libraries in this study had Jurkat cell RNA spiked in. Each CDR3 is given with its conserved first and last residue. The D gene is left open where the match is weak. Expanded clones are given a class, and other clones once, few, many or no size at all.

d_gene,v_gene,j_gene,abundance,CDR3nt,CDR3aa
TRBD1,TRBV12-5,TRBJ2-7,NA,TGTGCTAGTGGTTTGGCTGGACAGGGGGCCTACGAGCAGTACTTC,CASGLAGQGAYEQYF
NA,TRBV29-1,TRBJ1-2,NA,TGCAGCGTTGAGGACGGCCCTAGCTATGGCTACACCTTC,CSVEDGPSYGYTF
NA,TRBV6-5,TRBJ2-3,many,TGTGCCAGCAGTTACGTGGGGCGCTCAGATACGCAGTATTTT,CASSYVGRSDTQYF
NA,TRBV29-1,TRBJ2-7,many,TGCAGCGTTGGCCTAACTACAGGGGGGGCCTACGAGCAGTACTTC,CSVGLTTGGAYEQYF
NA,TRBV27,TRBJ2-3,few,TGTGCCAGCAGCAATAGACTAACTTTGGATACGCAGTATTTT,CASSNRLTLDTQYF
NA,TRBV13,TRBJ2-7,NA,TGTGCCAGCAGCTTAGGCCACCCCAACGAGCAGTACTTC,CASSLGHPNEQYF
NA,TRBV11-2,TRBJ2-1,many,TGTGCCAGCAGCTTAGGGTTAGCCTTTGAGCAGTTCTTC,CASSLGLAFEQFF
NA,TRBV7-9,TRBJ2-7,NA,TGTGCCAGCAGCCCCGTGGGATTCAACGAGCAGTACTTC,CASSPVGFNEQYF
NA,TRBV4-2,TRBJ2-1,many,TGTGCCAGCAGCCAACCGGGACTCACTGAGTTGGGCTTGGAGTTCTTC,CASSQPGLTELGLEFF
TRBD1,TRBV27,TRBJ2-3,many,TGTGCCAGCAGTCCACAGACAGGGGGCTTCATGGATACGCAGTATTTT,CASSPQTGGFMDTQYF
NA,TRBV24-1,TRBJ2-3,many,TGTGCCACCAGTGATTTGGGACTCCGGGCCCCCCAAGGCACAGATACGCAGTATTTT,CATSDLGLRAPQGTDTQYF
NA,TRBV5-6,TRBJ1-6,few,TGTGCCAGCAGCACCGGTCCCAATTCACCCCTCCACTTT,CASSTGPNSPLHF
NA,TRBV30,TRBJ1-5,many,TGTGCCTGGAGTGTGGGCAGCGGTAATCAGCCCCAGCATTTT,CAWSVGSGNQPQHF
NA,TRBV6-5,TRBJ2-6,many,TGTGCCAGCAGTTACACCCACTTTGGGGCCAACGTCCTGACTTTC,CASSYTHFGANVLTF
NA,TRBV15,TRBJ2-3,many,TGTGCCACCAGCAGAGATAGGGACGGGGGAGGAGGTACAGATACGCAGTATTTT,CATSRDRDGGGGTDTQYF
NA,TRBV27,TRBJ1-2,few,TGTGCCAGCAGTTTAGGTCCAGGGGCGGGGGGCTACACCTTC,CASSLGPGAGGYTF
NA,TRBV7-6,TRBJ2-1,NA,TGTGCCAGCAGCGTACTAGGGTCGGACAATGAGCAGTTCTTC,CASSVLGSDNEQFF
NA,TRBV27,TRBJ1-6,many,TGTGCCAGCAGTTTCCTCCCGGGGGGCGAGGGATCACCCCTCCACTTT,CASSFLPGGEGSPLHF
TRBD1,TRBV12-5,TRBJ2-3,NA,TGTGCTAGTGGTCCCCTCGACAGGGATCTGACAGATACGCAGTATTTT,CASGPLDRDLTDTQYF
TRBD2,TRBV20-1,TRBJ2-1,many,TGCAGTGCTGCCACCGGGACTAGCGGGGTTAATGAGCAGTTCTTC,CSAATGTSGVNEQFF